This T cell receptor beta chain was observed in a study of T cells in Graves' hyperthyroidism and ophthalmopathy. Regions amplified from RNA transcripts were the TCR beta CDR3 regions. First-round RT-PCR of the TCR CDR3 relied on the HTBI primer set. TCRdb recomputed calls from the multiplex PCR reads with MiXCR, one row per CDR3 protein. The table has hundreds of thousands of distinct CDR3 sequences, over 15% seen once. Germline assignment: CDR1 SGHVS and CDR2 FNYEAQ. There are 14 residues in the CDR3. Between the trimmed V and J ends, which lost 2 bases and 2 bases, there was a span of 10 bases. The sequenced sample was blood. The chain employs TRBV7-6 and TRBJ2-7; D might be TRBD1 (5 bases). The clonotype originates from a woman in her fifties or sixties with Graves' ophthalmopathy. CDR3 region: CASSLFPGPYEQYF. In nucleotides, the CDR3 is TGTGCCAGCAGCTTATTTCCAGGGCCCTACGAGCAGTACTTC.